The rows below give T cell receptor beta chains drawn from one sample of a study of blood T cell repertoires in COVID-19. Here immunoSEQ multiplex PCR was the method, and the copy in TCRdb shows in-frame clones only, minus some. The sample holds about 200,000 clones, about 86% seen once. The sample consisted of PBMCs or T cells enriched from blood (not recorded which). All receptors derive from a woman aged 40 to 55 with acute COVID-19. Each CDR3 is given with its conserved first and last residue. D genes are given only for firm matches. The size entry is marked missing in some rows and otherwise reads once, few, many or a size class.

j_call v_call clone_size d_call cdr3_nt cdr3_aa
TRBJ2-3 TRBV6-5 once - TGTGCCAGCAGTTACTTAACTAGCAGCACAGATACGCAGTATTTT CASSYLTSSTDTQYF
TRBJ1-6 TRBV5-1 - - TGCGCCAGCAGCTTGGTGCTTCCAGTGGATTCACCCCTCCACTTT CASSLVLPVDSPLHF
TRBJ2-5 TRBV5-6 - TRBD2 TGTGCCAGCAGCCGATTCGGGGGGGTCCAAGAGACCCAGTACTTC CASSRFGGVQETQYF
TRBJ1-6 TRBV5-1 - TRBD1 TGCGCCAGCAGCCCCTCGGGACAGAATTCACCCCTCCACTTT CASSPSGQNSPLHF
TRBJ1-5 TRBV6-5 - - TGTGCCAGCAGCCAGGGTTCAAGCAATCAGCCCCAGCATTTT CASSQGSSNQPQHF
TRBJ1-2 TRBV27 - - TGTGCCAGCAGTTTTATGGGCAGGAACTATGGCTACACCTTC CASSFMGRNYGYTF
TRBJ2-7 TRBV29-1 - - TGCAGCGTGAAGCCCGGGGACTACGAGCAGTACTTC CSVKPGDYEQYF
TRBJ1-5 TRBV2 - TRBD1 TGTGCCAGCAGGGGGACAGGGGTTCAGCCCCAGCATTTT CASRGTGVQPQHF
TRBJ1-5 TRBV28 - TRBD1 TGTGCCAGCAGTGGGACAGGAATGAGCAATCAGCCCCAGCATTTT CASSGTGMSNQPQHF
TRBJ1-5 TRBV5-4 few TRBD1 TGTGCCAGCAGCTTGGGGGGGACAGGAGGACAGCCCCAGCATTTT CASSLGGTGGQPQHF
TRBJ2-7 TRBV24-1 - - TGTGCCACCAGTGATCGGACAGCTGGAACCTACGAGCAGTACTTC CATSDRTAGTYEQYF
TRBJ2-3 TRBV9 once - TGTGCCAGCAGCGTAGAAGGTAGCGGACCCACAGATACGCAGTATTTT CASSVEGSGPTDTQYF
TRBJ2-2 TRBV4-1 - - TGCGCCAGCAGCCAAGGGATCCTGAGGCGGGCCTCCACCGGGGAGCTGTTTTTT CASSQGILRRASTGELFF
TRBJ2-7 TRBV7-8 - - TGTGCCAGCAGCTTTCTTGCGGGGACGTACTACGAGCAGTACTTC CASSFLAGTYYEQYF
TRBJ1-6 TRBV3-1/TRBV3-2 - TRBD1 TGTGCCAGCAGCTCTCGACAGGGGCTTTCACCCCTCCACTTT CASSSRQGLSPLHF
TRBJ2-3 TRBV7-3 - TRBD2 TGTGCCAGCAGCTTAAATCGTGGGAGGGAAACAGATACGCAGTATTTT CASSLNRGRETDTQYF
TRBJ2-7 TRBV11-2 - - TGTGCCAGCAGCTTCGGGACATTTACCTACGAGCAGTACTTC CASSFGTFTYEQYF
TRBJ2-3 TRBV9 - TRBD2 TGTGCCAGCAGCGTAATAGGGCTAGCGGGAGATACGCAGTATTTT CASSVIGLAGDTQYF
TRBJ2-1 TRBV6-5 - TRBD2 TGTGCCAGCAGTTACGGTAGCGGGGGAGGGGATGAGCAGTTCTTC CASSYGSGGGDEQFF
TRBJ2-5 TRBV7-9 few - TGTGCCAGCAGCTTAACCAGGGAAGAGACCCAGTACTTC CASSLTREETQYF
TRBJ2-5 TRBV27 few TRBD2 TGTGCCAGCCGATCGGGGGGAGAGACCCAGTACTTC CASRSGGETQYF
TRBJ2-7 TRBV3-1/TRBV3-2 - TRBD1 TGTGCCAGCAGCCCGGGACAGGCGACCTACGAGCAGTACTTC CASSPGQATYEQYF
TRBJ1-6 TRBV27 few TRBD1 TGTGCCAGCAGTTTTGCCCGGGACAGGAACAATTCACCCCTCCACTTT CASSFARDRNNSPLHF
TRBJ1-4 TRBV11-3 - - TGTGCCAGCAGTCCCAGGGGACCGCCTAATGAAAAACTGTTTTTT CASSPRGPPNEKLFF